Here is one TCR beta chain with its context. Its antigen remains unidentified. No quality values exist for individual bases; no much larger clone is one base distant. One collaborating source in Seattle enrolled patients during active infection and followed them longitudinally through the course of disease. Whole blood was collected in K2EDTA tubes by collaborating institutions according to the institutions' own protocols. For TCRbeta analysis, collaborators shipped samples in one of three forms: frozen whole blood, isolated PBMCs, or DNA extracted from either of those sample types. These data belong to a study of blood T cell repertoires in COVID-19 (dated by TCRdb to about 2020). In terms of the full investigation: Samples from collaborators originated in the United States, Italy and Spain and spanned both the acute and convalescent phases of COVID-19. The samples were drawn from the first 160 participants of the ongoing ImmuneRACE study and from some 1,300 subjects provided by 6 global collaborators. The prospective study material was composed of cDNA or gDNA derived from T cells, B-cell-depleted T cells, or PBMCs. The repertoires were released in a freely available public database intended as a resource for research on the immune response to SARS-CoV-2. HLA class I and class II types, where available, came from metadata supplied by the sample provider rather than from assay-based typing. Subjects who had been exposed to COVID-19, were actively infected with it, or had recovered from it provided the deeply sampled blood TCRbeta repertoires that made up the dataset. Nearly every sample came with metadata listing a de-identified subject ID, COVID-19 status, age in years and sex. The study at large found these results: How much clinical and demographic metadata was included differed by source and by participant, and the metadata was provided uncurated.

TCRbeta CDR3 regions were amplified from genomic DNA by means of the immunoSEQ Assay, a bias-controlled multiplex PCR. The study's processing was this. The number of nucleated cells in each sample was estimated by amplification of reference gene primers within the assay. To quantify the absolute abundance of each unique TCRbeta CDR3 rearrangement, sequence reads were collapsed and filtered. Productive Simpson clonality was computed per sample as the square root of Simpson's diversity index over productive rearrangements. TCRdb re-hosts the immuneACCESS table, in-frame sequences only. Its copies lack some clones; in the studies checked, an unresolved V gene accounts for under half of them, and the cause for the rest is not known. The D gene and trimming were derived from the DNA, and the V and J assignments and clone size from that table. Counted in this sample were 250,000 to 400,000 clones; about 87% of them appeared once. The ten largest make up approximately 1.6% of the sample.

Via the germline V gene, CDR1 is KGHSH and CDR2 LQKENI. The CDR3 holds 12 amino acids from the cysteine to the phenylalanine. Only CDR3 DNA remains: 36 bases, in frame from the first base. V loses 3 bases, J loses 10 bases, and the germline ends lie 9 bases apart. This receptor was taken from a woman aged 30 to 39 with COVID-19, enrolled during active disease. The sequencing input was peripheral blood. This receptor chain uses TRBV18 and TRBJ1-4; the D segment cannot be called with confidence. The CDR3 protein sequence reads: CASSPPRLKLFF. The nucleotides are TGTGCCAGCTCACCCCCTCGTCTAAAACTGTTTTTT.